This TCR beta chain was observed in a study of technical replicates of blood from a few donors. V was trimmed by 4 bases and J by 5 bases, leaving 8 bases between them. The CDR3 has 12 residues. The germline CDR1 and CDR2 sequences are MNHEY and SMNVEV (reference sequence). Clones were sequenced by immunoSEQ multiplex PCR, and TCRdb holds only the in-frame ones, with some missing. The repertoire includes about 75,000 clones, approximately 90% of them detected once, and roughly 0.37% sits in the top ten. Sample: T cells isolated from PBMCs. This TCR came from a human donor in good health. The chain joins TRBV27 to TRBJ2-5, with unresolved D. The CDR3 region has the DNA TGTGCCAGCAGTTCCCCCGGGGAGACCCAGTACTTC. Translation: CASSSPGETQYF.